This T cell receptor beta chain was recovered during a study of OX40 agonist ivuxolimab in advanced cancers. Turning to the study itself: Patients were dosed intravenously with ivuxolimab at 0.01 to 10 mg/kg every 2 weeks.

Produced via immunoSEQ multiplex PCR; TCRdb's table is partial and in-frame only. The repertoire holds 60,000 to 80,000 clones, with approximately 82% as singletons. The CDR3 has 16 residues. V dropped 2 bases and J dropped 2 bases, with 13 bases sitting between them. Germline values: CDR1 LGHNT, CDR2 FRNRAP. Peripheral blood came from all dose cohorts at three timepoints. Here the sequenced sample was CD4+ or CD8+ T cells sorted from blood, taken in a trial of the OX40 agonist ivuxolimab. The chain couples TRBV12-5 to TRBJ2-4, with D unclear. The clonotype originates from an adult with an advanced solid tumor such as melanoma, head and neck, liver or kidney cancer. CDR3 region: CASGLRGAETKNIQYF. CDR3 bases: TGTGCTAGTGGTTTGCGAGGCGCGGAAACCAAAAACATTCAGTACTTC.